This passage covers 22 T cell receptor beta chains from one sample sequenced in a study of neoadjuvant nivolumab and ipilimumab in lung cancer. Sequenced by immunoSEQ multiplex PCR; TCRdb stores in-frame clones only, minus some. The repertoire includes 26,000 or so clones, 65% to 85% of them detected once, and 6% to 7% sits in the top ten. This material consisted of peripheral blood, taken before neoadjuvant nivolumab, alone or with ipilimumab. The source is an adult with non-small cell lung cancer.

CDR3 coding DNA: TGCGCCAGCAGCTCCTTGACTAGCGGGGGAAACGGGGAGCTGTTTTTT. Translating it yields CASSSLTSGGNGELFF. V usage is TRBV5-1 and J usage is TRBJ2-2, with 12 bases fitting TRBD2. V lost 3 bases to trimming and J lost 7 bases; unmatched junction nucleotides: 7. Germline CDR1 SGHRS, CDR2 YFSETQ. The CDR3 is 16 residues long.

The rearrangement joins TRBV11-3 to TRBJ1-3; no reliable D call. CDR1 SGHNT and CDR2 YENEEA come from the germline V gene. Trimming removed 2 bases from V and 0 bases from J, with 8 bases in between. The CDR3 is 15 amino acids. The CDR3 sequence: CASSLYGDSGNTIYF. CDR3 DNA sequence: TGTGCCAGCAGCTTATACGGGGACTCTGGAAACACCATATATTTT.

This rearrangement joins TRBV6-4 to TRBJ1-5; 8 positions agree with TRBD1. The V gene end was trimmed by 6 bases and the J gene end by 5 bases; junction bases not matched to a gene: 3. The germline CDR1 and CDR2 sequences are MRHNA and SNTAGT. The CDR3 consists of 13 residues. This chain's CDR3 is CASSLDRDQPQHF. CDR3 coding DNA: TGTGCCAGCAGCCTGGACAGGGATCAGCCCCAGCATTTT.

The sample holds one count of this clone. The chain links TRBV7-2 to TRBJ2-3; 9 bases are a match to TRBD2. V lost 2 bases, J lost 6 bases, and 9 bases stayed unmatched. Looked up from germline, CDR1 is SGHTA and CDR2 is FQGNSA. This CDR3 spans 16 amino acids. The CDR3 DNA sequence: TGTGCCAGCAGCTTAACGGGGCTAGCGGGGTGGGATACGCAGTATTTT. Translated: CASSLTGLAGWDTQYF.

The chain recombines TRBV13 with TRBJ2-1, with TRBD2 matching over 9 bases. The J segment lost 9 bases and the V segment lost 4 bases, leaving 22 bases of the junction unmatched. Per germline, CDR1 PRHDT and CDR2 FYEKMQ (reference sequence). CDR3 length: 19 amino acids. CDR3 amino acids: CASSYSRGGASVGTTEQFF. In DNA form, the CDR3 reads TGTGCCAGCAGCTATTCTCGCGGGGGGGCCTCAGTAGGGACAACTGAGCAGTTCTTC. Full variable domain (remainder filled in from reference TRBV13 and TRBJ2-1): AAGVIQSPRHLIKEKRETATLKCYPIPRHDTVYWYQQGPGQDPQFLISFYEKMQSDKGSIPDRFSAQQFSDYHSELNMSSLELGDSALYFCASSYSRGGASVGTTEQFFGPGTRLTVL.

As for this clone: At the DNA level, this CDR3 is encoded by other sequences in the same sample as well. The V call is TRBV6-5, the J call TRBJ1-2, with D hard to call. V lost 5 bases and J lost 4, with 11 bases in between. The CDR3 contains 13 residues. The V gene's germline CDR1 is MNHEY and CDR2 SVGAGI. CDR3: CASSPQPAYGYTF. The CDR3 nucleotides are TGTGCCAGCAGTCCCCAGCCGGCCTATGGCTACACCTTC.

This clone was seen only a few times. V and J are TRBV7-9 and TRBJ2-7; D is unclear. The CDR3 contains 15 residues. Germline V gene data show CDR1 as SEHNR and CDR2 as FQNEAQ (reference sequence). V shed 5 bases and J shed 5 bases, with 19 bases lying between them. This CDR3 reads CASSRDTVYTHEQYF. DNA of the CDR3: TGTGCCAGCAGCCGTGACACCGTTTATACCCACGAGCAGTACTTC.

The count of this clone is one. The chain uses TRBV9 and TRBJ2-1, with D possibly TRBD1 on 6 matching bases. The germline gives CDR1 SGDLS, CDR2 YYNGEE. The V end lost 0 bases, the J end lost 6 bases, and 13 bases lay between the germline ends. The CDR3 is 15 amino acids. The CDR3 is CASSVDPQGGNEQFF. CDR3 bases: TGTGCCAGCAGCGTAGATCCACAGGGTGGCAATGAGCAGTTCTTC.

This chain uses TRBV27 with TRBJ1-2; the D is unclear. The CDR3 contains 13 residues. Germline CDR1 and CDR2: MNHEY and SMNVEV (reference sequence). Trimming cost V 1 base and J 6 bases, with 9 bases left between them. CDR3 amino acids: CASSLWSGNGYTF. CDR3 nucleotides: TGTGCCAGCAGTTTATGGTCCGGAAATGGCTACACCTTC.

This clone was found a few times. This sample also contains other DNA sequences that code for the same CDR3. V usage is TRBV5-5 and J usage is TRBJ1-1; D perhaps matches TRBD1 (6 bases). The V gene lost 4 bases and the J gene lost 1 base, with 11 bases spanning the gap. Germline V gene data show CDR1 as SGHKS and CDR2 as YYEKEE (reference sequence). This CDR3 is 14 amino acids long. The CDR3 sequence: CASSLQGTNTEAFF. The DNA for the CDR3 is TGTGCCAGCAGCCTACAGGGTACGAACACTGAAGCTTTCTTT. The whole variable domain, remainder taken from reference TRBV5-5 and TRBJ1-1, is DAGVTQSPTHLIKTRGQQVTLRCSPISGHKSVSWYQQVLGQGPQFIFQYYEKEERGRGNFPDRFSARQFPNYSSELNVNALLLGDSALYLCASSLQGTNTEAFFGQGTRLTVV.

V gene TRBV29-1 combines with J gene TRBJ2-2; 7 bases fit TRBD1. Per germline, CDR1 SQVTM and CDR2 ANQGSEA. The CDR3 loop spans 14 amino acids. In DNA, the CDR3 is TGCGGGACCGGGACAGCTATTAACACCGGGGAGCTGTTTTTT. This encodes CGTGTAINTGELFF.

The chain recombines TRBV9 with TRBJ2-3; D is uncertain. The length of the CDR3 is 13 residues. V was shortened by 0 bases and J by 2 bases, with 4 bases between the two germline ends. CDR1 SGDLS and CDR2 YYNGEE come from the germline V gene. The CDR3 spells CASSVVATDTQYF. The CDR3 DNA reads TGTGCCAGCAGCGTAGTAGCCACAGATACGCAGTATTTT.

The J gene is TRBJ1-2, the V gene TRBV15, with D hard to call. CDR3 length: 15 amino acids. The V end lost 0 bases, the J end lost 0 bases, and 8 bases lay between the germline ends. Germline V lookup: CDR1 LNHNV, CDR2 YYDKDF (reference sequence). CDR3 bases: TGTGCCACCAGCAGAGATCTTAGGCCTAACTATGGCTACACCTTC. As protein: CATSRDLRPNYGYTF.

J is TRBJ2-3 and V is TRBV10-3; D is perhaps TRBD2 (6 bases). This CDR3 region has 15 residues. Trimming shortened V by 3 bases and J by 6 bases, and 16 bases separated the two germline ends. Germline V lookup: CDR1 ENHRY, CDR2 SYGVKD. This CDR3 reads CAISDSREVRDTQYF. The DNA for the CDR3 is TGTGCCATCAGTGATAGCAGGGAGGTTAGGGATACGCAGTATTTT.

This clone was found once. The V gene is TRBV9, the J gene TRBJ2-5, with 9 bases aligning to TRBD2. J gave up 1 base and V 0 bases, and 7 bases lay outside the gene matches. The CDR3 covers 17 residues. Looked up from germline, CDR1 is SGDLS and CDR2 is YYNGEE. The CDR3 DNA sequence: TGTGCCAGCAGCGTAGTCGGGCGGGGGGGGATCCAAGAGACCCAGTACTTC. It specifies CASSVVGRGGIQETQYF.

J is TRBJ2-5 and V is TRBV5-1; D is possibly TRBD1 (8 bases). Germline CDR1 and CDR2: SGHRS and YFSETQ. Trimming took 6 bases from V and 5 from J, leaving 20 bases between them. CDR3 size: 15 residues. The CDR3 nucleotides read TGCGCCAGCATCGGTGGACAGGGAGCGGGGGAGACCCAGTACTTC. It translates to CASIGGQGAGETQYF. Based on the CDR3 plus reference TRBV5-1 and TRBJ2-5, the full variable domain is KAGVTQTPRYLIKTRGQQVTLSCSPISGHRSVSWYQQTPGQGLQFLFEYFSETQRNKGNFPGRFSGRQFSNSRSEMNVSTLELGDSALYLCASIGGQGAGETQYFGPGTRLLVL.

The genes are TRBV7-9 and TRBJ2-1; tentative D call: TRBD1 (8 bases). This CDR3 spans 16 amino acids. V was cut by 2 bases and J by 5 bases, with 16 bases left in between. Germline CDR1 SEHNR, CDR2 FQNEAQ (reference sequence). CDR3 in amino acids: CASSLSEQGGDNEQFF. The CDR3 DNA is TGTGCCAGCAGCTTAAGTGAACAGGGGGGGGACAATGAGCAGTTCTTC.

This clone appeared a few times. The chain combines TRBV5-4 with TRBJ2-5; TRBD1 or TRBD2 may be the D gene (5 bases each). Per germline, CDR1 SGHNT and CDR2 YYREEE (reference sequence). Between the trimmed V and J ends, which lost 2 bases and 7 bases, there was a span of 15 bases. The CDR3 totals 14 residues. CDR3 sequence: CASSFSRGTGTQYF. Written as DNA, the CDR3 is TGTGCCAGCAGCTTTTCTCGGGGCACGGGGACCCAGTACTTC.

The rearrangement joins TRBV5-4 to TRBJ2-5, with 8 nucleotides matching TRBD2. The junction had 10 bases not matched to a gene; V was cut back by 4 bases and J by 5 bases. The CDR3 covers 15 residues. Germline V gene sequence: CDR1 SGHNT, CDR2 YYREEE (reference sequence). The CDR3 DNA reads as TGTGCCAGCAGCAACGGGGGGGCCGGGATTGAGACCCAGTACTTC. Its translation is CASSNGGAGIETQYF.

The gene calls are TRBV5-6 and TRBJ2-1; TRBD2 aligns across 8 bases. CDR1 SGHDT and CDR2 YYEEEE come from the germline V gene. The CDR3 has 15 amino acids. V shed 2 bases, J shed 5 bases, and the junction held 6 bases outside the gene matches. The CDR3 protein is CASSFRGGPHNEQFF. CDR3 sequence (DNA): TGTGCCAGCAGCTTCCGGGGGGGCCCCCACAATGAGCAGTTCTTC.

The CDR3 loop is CASSRFEDSPLHF. CDR3 bases: TGTGCCAGCAGTCGATTTGAGGATTCACCCCTCCACTTT. The chain employs TRBV5-5 and TRBJ1-6; no firm D call. The CDR3 length is 13 residues. The germline gives CDR1 SGHKS, CDR2 YYEKEE (reference sequence). The germline V and J ends were trimmed by 5 bases and 8 bases, with 11 bases remaining between them.

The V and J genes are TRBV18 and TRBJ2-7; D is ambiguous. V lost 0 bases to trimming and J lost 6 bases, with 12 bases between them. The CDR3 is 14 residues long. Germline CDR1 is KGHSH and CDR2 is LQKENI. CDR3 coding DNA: TGTGCCAGCTCACCACCGGTTTGGGATGGCGAGCAGTACTTC. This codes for CASSPPVWDGEQYF.